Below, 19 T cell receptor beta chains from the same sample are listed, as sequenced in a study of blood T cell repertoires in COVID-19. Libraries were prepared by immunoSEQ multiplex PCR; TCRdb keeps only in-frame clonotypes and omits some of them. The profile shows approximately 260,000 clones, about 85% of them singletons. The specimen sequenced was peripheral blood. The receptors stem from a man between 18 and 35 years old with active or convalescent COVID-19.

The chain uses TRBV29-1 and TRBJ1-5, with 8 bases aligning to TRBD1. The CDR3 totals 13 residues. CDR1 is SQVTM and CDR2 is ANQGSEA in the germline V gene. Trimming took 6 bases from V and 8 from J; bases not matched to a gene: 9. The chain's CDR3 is CSVRQGKGEPQHF. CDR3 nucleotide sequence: TGCAGCGTGCGACAGGGGAAGGGGGAGCCCCAGCATTTT. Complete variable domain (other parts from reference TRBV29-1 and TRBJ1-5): SAVISQKPSRDICQRGTSLTIQCQVDSQVTMMFWYRQQPGQSLTLIATANQGSEATYESGFVIDKFPISRPNLTFSTLTVSNMSPEDSSIYLCSVRQGKGEPQHFGDGTRLSIL.

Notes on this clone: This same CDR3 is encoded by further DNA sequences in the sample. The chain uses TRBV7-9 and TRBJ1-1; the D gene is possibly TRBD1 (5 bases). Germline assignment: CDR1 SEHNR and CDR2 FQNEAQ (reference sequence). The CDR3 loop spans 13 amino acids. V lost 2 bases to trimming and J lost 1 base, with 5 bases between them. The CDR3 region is CASSLQGNTEAFF. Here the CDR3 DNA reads TGTGCCAGCAGCTTACAGGGGAACACTGAAGCTTTCTTT. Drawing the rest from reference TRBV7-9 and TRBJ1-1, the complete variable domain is DTGVSQNPRHKITKRGQNVTFRCDPISEHNRLYWYRQTLGQGPEFLTYFQNEAQLEKSRLLSDRFSAERPKGSFSTLEIQRTEQGDSAMYLCASSLQGNTEAFFGQGTRLTVV.

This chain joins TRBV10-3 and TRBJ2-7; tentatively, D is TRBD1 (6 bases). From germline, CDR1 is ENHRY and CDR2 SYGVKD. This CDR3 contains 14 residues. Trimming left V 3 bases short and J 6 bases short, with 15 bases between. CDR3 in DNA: TGTGCCATCAGTGAAGGGGGTATCGCTCGCGAGCAGTACTTC. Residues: CAISEGGIAREQYF.

In DNA form, the CDR3 reads TGTGCCAGCAGTGAACCCAACCCAAGGCAGGGATGGGACAATGAGCAGTTCTTC. This translates into CASSEPNPRQGWDNEQFF. The rearrangement uses TRBV25-1 and TRBJ2-1; a weak D match, TRBD1 (5 bases). The CDR3 length is 18 residues. Between the trimmed V and J ends, which lost 2 bases and 5 bases, there was a span of 22 bases. Looked up from germline, CDR1 is MGHDK and CDR2 is SYGVNS.

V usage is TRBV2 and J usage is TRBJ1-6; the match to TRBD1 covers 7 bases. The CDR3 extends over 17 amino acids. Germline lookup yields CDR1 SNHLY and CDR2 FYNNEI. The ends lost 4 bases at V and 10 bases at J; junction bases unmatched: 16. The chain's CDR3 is CASSVAPTRGRGSPLHF. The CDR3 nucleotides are TGTGCCAGCAGTGTGGCCCCTACCAGGGGGAGAGGGTCACCCCTCCACTTT.

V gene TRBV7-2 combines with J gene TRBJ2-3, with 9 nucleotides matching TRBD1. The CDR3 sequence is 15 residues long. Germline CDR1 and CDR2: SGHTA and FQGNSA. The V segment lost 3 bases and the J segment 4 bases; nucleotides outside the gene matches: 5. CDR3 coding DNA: TGTGCCAGCAGCTTCGGACAGGGGAGAGCAGATACGCAGTATTTT. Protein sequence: CASSFGQGRADTQYF.

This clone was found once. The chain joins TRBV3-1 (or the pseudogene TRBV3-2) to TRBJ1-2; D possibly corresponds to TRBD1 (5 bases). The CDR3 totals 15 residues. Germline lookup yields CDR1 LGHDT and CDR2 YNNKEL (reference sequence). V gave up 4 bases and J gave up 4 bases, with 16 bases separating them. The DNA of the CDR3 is TGTGCCAGCAGCCCCCCAGGGCTGGGTGGCTATGGCTACACCTTC. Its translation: CASSPPGLGGYGYTF.

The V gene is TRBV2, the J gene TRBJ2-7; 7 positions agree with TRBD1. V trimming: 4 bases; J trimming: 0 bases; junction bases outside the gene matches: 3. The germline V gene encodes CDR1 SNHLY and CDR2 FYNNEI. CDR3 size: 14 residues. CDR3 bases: TGTGCCAGCAGTGGACAGGGTAGCTCCTACGAGCAGTACTTC. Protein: CASSGQGSSYEQYF.

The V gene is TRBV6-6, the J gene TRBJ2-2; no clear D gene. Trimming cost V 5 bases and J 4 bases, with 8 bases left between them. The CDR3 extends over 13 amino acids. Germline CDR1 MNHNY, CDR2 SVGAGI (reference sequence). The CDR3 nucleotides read TGTGCCAGCAGTCACAATCCCACCGGGGAGCTGTTTTTT. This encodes CASSHNPTGELFF.

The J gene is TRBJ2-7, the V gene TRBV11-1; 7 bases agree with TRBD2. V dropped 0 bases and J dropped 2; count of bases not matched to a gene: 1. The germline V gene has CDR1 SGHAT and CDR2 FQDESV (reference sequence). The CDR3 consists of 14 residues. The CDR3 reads CASSLAAGAYEQYF. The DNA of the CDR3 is TGTGCCAGCAGCTTAGCCGCGGGGGCCTACGAGCAGTACTTC.

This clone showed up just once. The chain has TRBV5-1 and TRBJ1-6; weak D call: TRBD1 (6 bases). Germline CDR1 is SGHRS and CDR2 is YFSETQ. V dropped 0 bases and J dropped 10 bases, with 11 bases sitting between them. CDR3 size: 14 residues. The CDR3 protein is CASSLEAGASPLHF. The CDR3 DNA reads TGCGCCAGCAGCTTGGAGGCGGGGGCCTCACCCCTCCACTTT.

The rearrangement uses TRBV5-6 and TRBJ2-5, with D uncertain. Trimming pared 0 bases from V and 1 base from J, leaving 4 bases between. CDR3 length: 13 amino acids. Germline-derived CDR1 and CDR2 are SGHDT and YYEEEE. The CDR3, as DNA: TGTGCCAGCAGCTTGGGTAGCCAAGAGACCCAGTACTTC. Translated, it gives CASSLGSQETQYF.

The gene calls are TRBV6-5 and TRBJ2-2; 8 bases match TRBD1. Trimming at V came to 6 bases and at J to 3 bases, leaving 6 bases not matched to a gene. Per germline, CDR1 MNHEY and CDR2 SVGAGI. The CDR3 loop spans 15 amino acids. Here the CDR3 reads CASRGQGWYTGELFF. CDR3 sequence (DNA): TGTGCCAGCAGAGGACAGGGTTGGTACACCGGGGAGCTGTTTTTT.

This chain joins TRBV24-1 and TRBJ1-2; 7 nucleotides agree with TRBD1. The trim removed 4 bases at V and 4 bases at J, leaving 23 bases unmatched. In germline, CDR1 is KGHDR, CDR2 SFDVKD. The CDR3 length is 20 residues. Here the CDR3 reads CATSDTRQGAPILEGYGYTF. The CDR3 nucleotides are TGTGCCACCAGTGACACCCGACAGGGAGCTCCGATATTGGAAGGCTATGGCTACACCTTC.

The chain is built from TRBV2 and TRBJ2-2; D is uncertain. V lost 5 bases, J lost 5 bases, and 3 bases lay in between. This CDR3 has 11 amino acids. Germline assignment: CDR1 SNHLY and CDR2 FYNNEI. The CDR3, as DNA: TGTGCCAGCAGTACTACCGGGGAGCTGTTTTTT. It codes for CASSTTGELFF.

This CDR3 is CATSRGGDYQPQHF. DNA of the CDR3: TGTGCCACCAGCAGAGGGGGGGACTATCAGCCCCAGCATTTT. The chain carries TRBV15 and TRBJ1-5; tentative D call: TRBD1 (5 bases). Germline CDR1 LNHNV, CDR2 YYDKDF (reference sequence). The CDR3 consists of 14 residues. Trimming took 1 base from V and 5 from J, leaving 9 bases between them.

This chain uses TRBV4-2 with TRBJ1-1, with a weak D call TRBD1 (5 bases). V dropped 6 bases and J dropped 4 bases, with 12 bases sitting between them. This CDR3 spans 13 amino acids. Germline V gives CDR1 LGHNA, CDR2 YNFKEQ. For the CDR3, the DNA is TGTGCCAGCAGTGTTGGACACCGCACTGAAGCTTTCTTT. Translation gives CASSVGHRTEAFF.

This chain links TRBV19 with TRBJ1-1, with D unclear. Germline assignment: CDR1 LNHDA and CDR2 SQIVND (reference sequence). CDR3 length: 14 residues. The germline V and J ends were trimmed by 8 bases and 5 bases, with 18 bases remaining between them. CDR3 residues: CASRTTFTGTEAFF. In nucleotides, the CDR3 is TGTGCCAGTCGGACGACGTTCACGGGAACTGAAGCTTTCTTT.

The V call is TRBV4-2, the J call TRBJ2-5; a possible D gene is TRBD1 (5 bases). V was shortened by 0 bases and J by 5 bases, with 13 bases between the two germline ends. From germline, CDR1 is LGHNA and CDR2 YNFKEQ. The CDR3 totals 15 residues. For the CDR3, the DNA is TGTGCCAGCAGCCAAGAGGGCAGGGTGGGGGAGACCCAGTACTTC. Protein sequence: CASSQEGRVGETQYF.